This T cell receptor beta chain was identified in a study of cytomegalovirus exposure and HLA in healthy donors (dated by TCRdb to about 2017). About the investigation overall: An earlier analysis of about 530 of the donors reported around 280 Gb of sequence data and 100 million to 120 million unique TCR beta sequences obtained from around 170 million T cells. Across about 370 genotyped donors of the cohort, an average of approximately 220,000 unique TCR beta nucleotide sequences per donor were sequenced, and 15% to 20% of those sequences were non-productive. Every discovery cohort repertoire had been produced on one sequencing platform. Donor age, sex, ethnicity and CMV serostatus were collected together with the repertoire data. Class I and class II HLA loci were covered by the typing at four-digit resolution. An earlier analysis of about 620 of the donors applied high-throughput TCR beta sequencing to assess whether each TCR beta V gene segment acted as functional or pseudogenic. Among the roughly 380 genotyped donors, around 81% belonged to the genetic ancestry cluster associated with self-reported Caucasian donors. Typing coverage differed by locus: A, B, C, DRB1 and DQB1 were typed in roughly 620-630 donors, DQA1 in 500 to 550, DPA1 in some 610, and DPB1 in 450 to 480. Rather than drawing on any new phenotypic data, the later analysis identified candidate immune exposures from TCR beta sequences and the way those sequences occurred across donors. The study aimed to test whether cataloging public T cell receptors could reveal signatures of past pathogen exposure. Five DR-DQ haplotypes were handled as single units for association and clustering because linkage in the cohort was strong. In a later genetic analysis, genome-wide SNP genotypes for about three fifths of the roughly 670 donors were used, and that subset was treated as a discovery cohort. An early release that covered 640 HLA-typed donors contained about 300 gigabases of sequencing data and tens of millions of unique TCR sequences. Along with the roughly 710-subject first cohort, a separate validation cohort of over a hundred different subjects was used. A later analysis re-analyzed previously published TCR beta repertoires from approximately 700 donors and added high-resolution HLA genotyping to study TCR occurrence patterns. The study used immunosequencing to profile the T cell repertoires of 670 or so subjects and linked those repertoires to cytomegalovirus serostatus. To predict cytomegalovirus infection status, the study combined high-throughput TCR immunosequencing, statistical association of individual TCRs with disease status, and machine learning.

Notes on this clone: Its antigen is not yet known. Base-call qualities are not available, and no considerably larger clone is one nucleotide away.

The library was made by the immunoSEQ multiplex PCR assay. For the multiplex PCR, a mixture combining 60 forward primers for TCR Vbeta segments and 13 reverse primers for TCR Jbeta segments was used. A multiplex PCR assay on genomic DNA amplified the CDR3 region of rearranged TCR beta genes. Amplified TCR beta libraries were sequenced as 87-base-pair reads on the Illumina HiSeq System. The published analysis was carried out like this. A later analysis counted approximately 76 million unique TCR beta chains across the 550 to 700 repertoires, and approximately 11 million of these chains were shared by at least two donors. Raw reads were error-corrected and collapsed into unique sequences by a nearest-neighbor algorithm in which closely related sequences were merged to remove PCR and sequencing errors. CDR3 sequences were aligned to IMGT reference sequences to assign V, D and J gene segments. For a sequence to be retained, a match of at least six nucleotides to both a V gene segment and a J gene segment was required. A rearrangement was called productive if the CDR3 had no stop codons and remained in frame with V and J, and every other rearrangement was called non-productive. CDR3 was defined by IMGT convention, running from the second conserved V-encoded cysteine to the conserved J-encoded phenylalanine. In an earlier analysis of around 600 of the donors, sequences lacking an unambiguous match to a single V gene segment were excluded. In an earlier analysis of 500 to 750 of the donors, V segments were called functional above 56.7% productive rearrangements and were called segregating when the between-donor standard deviation exceeded 5%. A statistical classification framework was developed to diagnose cytomegalovirus status using the catalog of TCR beta chain sequences. In a later analysis, V and J genes were assigned by comparing TCR nucleotide sequences against IMGT/GENE-DB human TR gene sequences. The TCRdist pipeline was used in a later analysis to assign CDR3 sequences and most-parsimonious VDJ recombination scenarios. In a later analysis, every TCR beta chain was defined by the combination of its CDR3 amino acid sequence and its V-gene family, and reads without a unique V-gene family were dropped. As a way to deal with suspected cross-contamination and a sequencing artifact, a later analysis dropped roughly 600 nucleotide sequences that were highly shared and had low generation probability. In a later analysis, a clonal expansion index for each public chain was calculated from normalized within-repertoire ranks of inferred template counts. In a later analysis, generation probabilities were computed using a VDJ recombination model fitted to out-of-frame rearrangements, and the results were checked against IGoR. In a later analysis, TCR-TCR, TCR-HLA and TCR-CMV co-occurrence was scored with hypergeometric tests, and a repertoire-size bias correction was applied to TCR pairs. To estimate false discovery rates, a later analysis permuted the HLA or CMV assignments 20 times. In a later analysis, co-occurring TCRs were grouped using DBSCAN, with TCRdist sequence similarity added in when clustering inside HLA-allele-positive subsets. Co-occurrence clustering excluded repertoires with fewer than 30,000 or more than 120,000 public chains, plus five with anomalous nucleotide sharing. Sourced from immuneACCESS, this table was stored by TCRdb with only in-frame sequences that have V and J called. A share of the clones is absent; for the studies checked, an unresolved V gene accounts for under half, and the remainder has no known explanation. Clone size and V and J calls were adopted from that table, with D and trimming inferred from the DNA. Recorded for this sample are about 160,000 clones; more than 65% of them occurred a single time. The ten largest clones take up 4% to 5% of the sample.

The cohort was made up of under 800 healthy bone marrow donors. Cohort members were all nominally healthy when sampled, although unrecorded immune exposures were likely present. The donor tested CMV seropositive, placing the donor among the 310 or so seropositive members of the cohort. A peripheral blood sample was provided by each donor, and peripheral blood mononuclear cells were used for TCR beta sequencing. The Qiagen DNeasy Blood Extraction Kit was used to extract genomic DNA from the blood cell samples. The CDR3 spans 15 residues, from the cysteine through the phenylalanine. The retained sequence is limited to the CDR3, 45 bases, with the frame set at the first base. For CDR1 and CDR2, the germline V gene lists MDHEN and SYDVKM. The V end gives up 6 bases and the J end 5 bases, leaving 10 bases in the junction not matched to a gene. Study-wide conclusions, independent of this receptor: Compared with equally common non-associated chains, HLA-associated TCR beta chains in a later analysis were more clonally expanded and had lower generation probabilities. A total of about 180 TCR beta chains were listed by the study as associated with cytomegalovirus. In this cohort, only TCR beta chains were sequenced, and detectable features were limited by the absence of alpha or paired-chain data. The sequencing pipeline was judged likely to have produced a cluster of highly shared sequence variants as a technical artifact. Linkage disequilibrium might explain the correlated functional status among segregating V segments, but an unknown experimental factor could not be ruled out. When HLA alleles, especially DR and DQ, strongly co-occurred, TCR associations were difficult to assign to individual alleles. A later analysis found that most CMV-associated TCR beta chains appeared HLA-restricted, with HLA associations seemingly driven largely by CMV exposure. According to a later genetic analysis, donors in an Asian-associated ancestry cluster had fewer N-insertions in productive TCRs than the roughly 670-donor mean. In a later genetic analysis, a missense DCLRE1C variant was associated with V-gene and J-gene trimming of TCR beta chains, and the association was replicated in an independent cohort. According to a later analysis, TCR association rates differed among HLA loci, with DRB1 alleles showing the most associated TCRs and HLA-C alleles showing the fewest. Most TCR sequences were seen in very few donors, while some public TCRs were found in many individuals. A further reported finding was that TCR beta sequences accurately predicted the HLA-A and HLA-B alleles for most subjects in the first cohort. The classifier was reported to diagnose cytomegalovirus status with high specificity and sensitivity in both the original and validation cohorts. Roughly uniform sequencing depth across donors was assumed in presence/absence analyses, although this assumption may not hold. Because some donors lacked HLA typing at each locus, the association tests relied only on the typed subset. CMV serostatus was the only immune exposure information available for the cohort. About 17 rarely observed V segments, including chromosome 9 orphons, were excluded from the earlier analysis of some 590 of the donors because counts were too low. The authors suggested that the approach could potentially be generalized to other disease states and immunological phenotypes. Some IMGT-functional V segments, including TRBV6-2 and TRBV6-3, could not be told apart with the 87-base-pair reads, so those segments were excluded. Three of the identified cytomegalovirus-associated TCR beta chains were confirmed in vitro to be specific for cytomegalovirus antigens. Broadly in line with IMGT annotations, most TCR beta V segments showed up in productive rearrangements about 90% or about 30% of the time in an earlier analysis of a few hundred of the donors. In a later analysis, around 17,000 TCR beta sequences were associated with specific HLA alleles at a false discovery rate of 0.05. Several of the top co-occurrence clusters appeared to be linked to parvovirus B19, influenza, CMV and Epstein-Barr virus, according to a later analysis.

This chain joins TRBV28 to TRBJ2-5; 9 bases in the middle match TRBD2. The receptor was isolated from a young man in good health and CMV-seropositive. Sequenced sample: PBMCs. This receptor has the CDR3 CASSAAGGSGETQYF. The DNA reads as follows: TGTGCCAGCAGCGCCGCGGGAGGGTCGGGGGAGACCCAGTACTTC.